The clone carrying this T cell receptor beta chain was picked up a small number of times. Its antigen is as yet unknown. The source of the sample is a study of beta chain features in type 1 diabetes. Study-wide points: For patients, the naive, central memory and Treg TCRB repertoires appeared more alike than for healthy donors. Researchers caution that PCR might favor shorter templates, equally among patients and controls. An over-representation of cells with high TCR expression could result from cDNA sequencing.

In germline, CDR1 is SGHDN, CDR2 FVKESK. The CDR3 is 15 amino acids. V lost 4 bases to trimming and J lost 3 bases, with 13 bases between them. The study reverse transcribed the entire isolated RNA, so it sequenced expressed TCRB transcripts. Repertoires were generated with immunoSEQ multiplex PCR, while TCRdb's copy carries only in-frame clones and drops some. The sample includes some 300,000 clones, under 8.5% of them seen just once. About 120 mL of blood, on average, came from one heparinised draw per donor. The clonotype originates from a woman younger than 35 in good health. This chain links TRBV14 with TRBJ2-1; D is ambiguous. Sequencing was carried out using central memory CD4+ T cells from blood. CDR3 loop: CASSRPPRFYNEQFF. CDR3 coding DNA: TGTGCCAGCAGCCGCCCTCCGCGATTCTACAATGAGCAGTTCTTC.